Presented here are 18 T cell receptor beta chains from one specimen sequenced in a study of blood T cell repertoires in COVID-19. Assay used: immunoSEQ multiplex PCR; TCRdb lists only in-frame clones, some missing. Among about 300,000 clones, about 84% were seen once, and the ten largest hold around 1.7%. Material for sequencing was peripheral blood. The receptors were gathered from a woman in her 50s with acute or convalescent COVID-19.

CDR3 amino acids: CASSYRGSSYNEQFF. DNA for the CDR3: TGTGCCAGCAGCTACAGAGGGAGCTCCTACAATGAGCAGTTCTTC. The rearrangement uses TRBV28 and TRBJ2-1, with D possibly matching TRBD2 (5 bases). Germline V gene data show CDR1 as MDHEN and CDR2 as SYDVKM. V lost 6 bases, J lost 0 bases, and 12 bases lay in between. The CDR3 has 15 amino acids.

CDR3 region: CASSRRDRVLEQYF. The CDR3 DNA sequence: TGTGCCAGCAGCCGCCGGGACAGGGTGCTCGAGCAGTACTTC. The chain is built from TRBV14 and TRBJ2-7; 9 bases map to TRBD1. Germline V lookup: CDR1 SGHDN, CDR2 FVKESK. The ends lost 4 bases at V and 6 bases at J; junction bases unmatched: 7. The CDR3 covers 14 residues.

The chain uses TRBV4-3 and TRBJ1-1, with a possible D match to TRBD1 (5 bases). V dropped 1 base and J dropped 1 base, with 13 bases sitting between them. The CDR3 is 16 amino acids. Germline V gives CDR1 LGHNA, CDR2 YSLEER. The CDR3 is CASSQGAGPWNTEAFF. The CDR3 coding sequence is TGCGCCAGCAGCCAAGGGGCGGGACCCTGGAACACTGAAGCTTTCTTT.

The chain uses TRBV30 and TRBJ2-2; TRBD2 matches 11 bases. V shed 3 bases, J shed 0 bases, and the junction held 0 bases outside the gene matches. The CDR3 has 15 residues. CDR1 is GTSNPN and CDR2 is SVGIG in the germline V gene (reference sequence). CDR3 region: CAWRGLAANTGELFF. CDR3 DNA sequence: TGTGCCTGGAGGGGACTAGCGGCGAACACCGGGGAGCTGTTTTTT.

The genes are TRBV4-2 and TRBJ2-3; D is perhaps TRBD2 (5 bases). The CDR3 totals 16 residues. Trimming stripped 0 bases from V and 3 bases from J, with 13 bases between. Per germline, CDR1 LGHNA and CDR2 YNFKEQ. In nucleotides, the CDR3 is TGTGCCAGCAGCCAAGAGGTCGGGATTATTACAGATACGCAGTATTTT. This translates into CASSQEVGIITDTQYF.

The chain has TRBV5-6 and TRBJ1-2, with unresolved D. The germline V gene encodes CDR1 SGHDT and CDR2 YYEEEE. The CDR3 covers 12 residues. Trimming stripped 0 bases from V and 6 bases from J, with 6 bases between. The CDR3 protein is CASSLGHNGYTF. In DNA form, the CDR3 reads TGTGCCAGCAGCTTGGGCCACAATGGCTACACCTTC.

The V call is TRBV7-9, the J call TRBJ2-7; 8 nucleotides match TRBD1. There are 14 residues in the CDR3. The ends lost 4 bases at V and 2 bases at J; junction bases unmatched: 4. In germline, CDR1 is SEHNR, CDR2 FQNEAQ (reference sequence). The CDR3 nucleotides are TGTGCCAGCAGCTATGGGACAGGCCCCTACGAGCAGTACTTC. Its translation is CASSYGTGPYEQYF.

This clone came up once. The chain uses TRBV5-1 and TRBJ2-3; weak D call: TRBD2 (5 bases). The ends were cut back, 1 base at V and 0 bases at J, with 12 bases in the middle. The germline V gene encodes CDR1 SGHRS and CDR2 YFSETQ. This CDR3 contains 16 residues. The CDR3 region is CASSLSRDPSTDTQYF. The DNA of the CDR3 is TGCGCCAGCAGCTTGAGCCGGGATCCTAGCACAGATACGCAGTATTTT.

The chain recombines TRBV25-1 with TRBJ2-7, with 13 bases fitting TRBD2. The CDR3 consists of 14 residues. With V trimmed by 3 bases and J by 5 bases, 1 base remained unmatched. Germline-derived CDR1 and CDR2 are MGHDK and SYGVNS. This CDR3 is CASSDGLAGDEQYF. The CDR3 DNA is TGTGCCAGCAGTGACGGACTAGCGGGGGACGAGCAGTACTTC.

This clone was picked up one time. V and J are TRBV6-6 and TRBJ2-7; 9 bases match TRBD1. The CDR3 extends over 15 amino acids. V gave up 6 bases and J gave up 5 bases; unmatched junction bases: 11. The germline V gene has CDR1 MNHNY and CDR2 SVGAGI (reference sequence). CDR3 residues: CASSQPDRGLDEQYF. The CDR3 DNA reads TGTGCCAGCAGCCAACCTGACAGGGGGTTAGACGAGCAGTACTTC.

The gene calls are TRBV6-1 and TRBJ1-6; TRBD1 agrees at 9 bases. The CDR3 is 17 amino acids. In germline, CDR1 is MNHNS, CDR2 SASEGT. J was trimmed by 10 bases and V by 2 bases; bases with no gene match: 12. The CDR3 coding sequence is TGTGCCAGCAGTGAACGATTGGACAGGGGCAGGGGGTCACCCCTCCACTTT. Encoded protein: CASSERLDRGRGSPLHF.

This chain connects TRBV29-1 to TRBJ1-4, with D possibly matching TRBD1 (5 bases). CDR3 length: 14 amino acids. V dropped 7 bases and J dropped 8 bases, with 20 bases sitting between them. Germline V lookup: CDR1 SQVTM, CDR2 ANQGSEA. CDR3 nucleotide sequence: TGCAGCGCCTCACCCCCAGGGCTAGGGGAAAAACTGTTTTTT. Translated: CSASPPGLGEKLFF.

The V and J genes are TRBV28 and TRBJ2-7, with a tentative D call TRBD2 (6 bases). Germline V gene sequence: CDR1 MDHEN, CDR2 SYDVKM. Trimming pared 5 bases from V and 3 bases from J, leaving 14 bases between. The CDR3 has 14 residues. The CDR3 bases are TGTGCCAGCAGTCTAGCGAACCGGGACTACGAGCAGTACTTC. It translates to CASSLANRDYEQYF.

The CDR3 DNA sequence: TGTGCCAGCAGCTCAACCCCGCGGGACGCGAGCCTCCACTTT. This sequence encodes CASSSTPRDASLHF. The chain couples TRBV5-4 to TRBJ1-6; possibly TRBD1 for D (5 bases). V lost 3 bases, J lost 15 bases, and 19 bases lay in between. This CDR3 region has 14 residues. Germline CDR1 is SGHNT and CDR2 is YYREEE (reference sequence).

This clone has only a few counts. The CDR3 reads CATSDHREIGQPQHF. CDR3 nucleotide sequence: TGTGCCACCAGTGATCACAGGGAAATCGGTCAGCCCCAGCATTTT. V gene TRBV24-1 combines with J gene TRBJ1-5; a possible D gene is TRBD1 (6 bases). There are 15 residues in the CDR3. Trimming left V 3 bases short and J 6 bases short, with 14 bases between. CDR1 is KGHDR and CDR2 is SFDVKD in the germline V gene.

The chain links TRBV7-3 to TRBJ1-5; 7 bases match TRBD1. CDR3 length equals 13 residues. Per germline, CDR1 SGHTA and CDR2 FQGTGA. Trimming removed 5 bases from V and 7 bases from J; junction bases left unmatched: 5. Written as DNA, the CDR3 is TGTGCCAGCAGCACTGGACAGGACCAGCCCCAGCATTTT. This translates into CASSTGQDQPQHF.

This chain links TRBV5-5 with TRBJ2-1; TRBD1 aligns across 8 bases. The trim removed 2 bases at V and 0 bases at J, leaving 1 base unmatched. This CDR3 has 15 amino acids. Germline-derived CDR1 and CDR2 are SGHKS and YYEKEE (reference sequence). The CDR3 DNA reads TGTGCCAGCAGCTTAGGACAGGGCTCCTACAATGAGCAGTTCTTC. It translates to CASSLGQGSYNEQFF.

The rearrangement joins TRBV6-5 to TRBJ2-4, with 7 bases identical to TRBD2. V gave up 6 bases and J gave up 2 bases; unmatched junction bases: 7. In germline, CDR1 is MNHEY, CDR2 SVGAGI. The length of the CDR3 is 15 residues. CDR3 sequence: CASRQRDVSKNIQYF. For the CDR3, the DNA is TGTGCCAGCAGGCAGCGGGACGTATCCAAAAACATTCAGTACTTC.